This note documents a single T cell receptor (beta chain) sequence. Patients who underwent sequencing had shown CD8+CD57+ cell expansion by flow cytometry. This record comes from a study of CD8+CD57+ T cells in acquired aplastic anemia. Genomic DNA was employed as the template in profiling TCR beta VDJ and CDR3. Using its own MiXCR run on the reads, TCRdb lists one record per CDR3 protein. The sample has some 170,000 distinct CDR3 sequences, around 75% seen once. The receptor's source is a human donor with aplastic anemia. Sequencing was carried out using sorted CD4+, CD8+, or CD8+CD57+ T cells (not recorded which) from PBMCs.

The CDR3 loop reads CASSYSGPGWYEQYV. CDR3 sequence (DNA): TGTGCCAGCAGTTACTCTGGACCGGGTTGGTACGAGCAGTACGTC. The chain is built from TRBV2 and TRBJ2-7; D uncertain. Trimming took 5 bases from V and 4 from J, leaving 18 bases between them. The CDR3 has 15 residues. Germline V lookup: CDR1 SNHLY, CDR2 FYNNEI.